The rows below give T cell receptor beta chains drawn from one sample of a study of shared clonotypes between healthy human individuals. The protocol was immunoSEQ multiplex PCR, while the TCRdb copy is restricted to in-frame clones and leaves out a portion. The sample carries about 2 million clones, 90% to 95% recorded once. Sequenced material: naive CD4+ T cells sorted from blood. The receptors were sampled from a man in his late teens or twenties in good health. CDR3s include the opening cysteine and the closing phenylalanine or tryptophan. A D gene is named only where the DNA matches it firmly. Not every row has a clone size; where given, it reads once, few, many or a size class.

TGTGCCAGCAATATCCGGGCCGCAACTAATGAAAAACTGTTTTTT,CASNIRAATNEKLFF,-,once,TRBJ1-4,TRBV6-5
TGCAGTGCTAGTGGAACAGATACGCAGTATTTT,CSASGTDTQYF,-,once,TRBJ2-3,TRBV20-1
TGTGCCAGCAGCAACGTCGGAATGAACACTGAAGCTTTCTTT,CASSNVGMNTEAFF,-,-,TRBJ1-1,TRBV6-5
TGTGCCAGCAGTCCGTATAGCGGGGACTACGAGCAGTACTTC,CASSPYSGDYEQYF,TRBD2,-,TRBJ2-7,TRBV6-1
TGTGCCAGCAGCTTAGTTCCTAGCGGGGCCTACGAGCAGTACTTC,CASSLVPSGAYEQYF,TRBD2,-,TRBJ2-7,TRBV7-2
TGTGCCAGCAGTTTCTGGGTAACCCCGAACACCGGGGAGCTGTTTTTT,CASSFWVTPNTGELFF,-,-,TRBJ2-2,TRBV27
TGCGCCAGCAGCTTCCAGGGGGACCACACAGATACGCAGTATTTT,CASSFQGDHTDTQYF,TRBD1,-,TRBJ2-3,TRBV5-1
TGCAGCGTTGGGGTCCAGGGCACTGAAGCTTTCTTT,CSVGVQGTEAFF,-,-,TRBJ1-1,TRBV29-1
TGTGCCAGCAGTTTAGGGGACAGGGCCGCTTTCTTT,CASSLGDRAAFF,TRBD1,-,TRBJ1-1,TRBV28
TGTGCCAGCAGTGAATCTGGGCAACTCAATCAGCCCCAGCATTTT,CASSESGQLNQPQHF,-,-,TRBJ1-5,TRBV25-1
TGCAGCGTTGAAGGGACCCAGGGCCAGACCCAGTACTTC,CSVEGTQGQTQYF,-,-,TRBJ2-5,TRBV29-1
TGTGCCAGCACAGGGGAAGTCGCAAATCAGCCCCAGCATTTT,CASTGEVANQPQHF,-,-,TRBJ1-5,TRBV2
TGTGCCAGCAGCGTAGACGGGGGGCGCACAGATACGCAGTATTTT,CASSVDGGRTDTQYF,-,-,TRBJ2-3,TRBV9
TGTGCCAGCAGGGACTGGACAGCTCTCTACGAGCAGTACTTC,CASRDWTALYEQYF,-,-,TRBJ2-7,TRBV28
TGTGCCAGCAGTGTTTACAGGCTGAACACTGAAGCTTTCTTT,CASSVYRLNTEAFF,-,once,TRBJ1-1,TRBV6-1
TGTGCCAGCAGCTCGGGACACCCCAATACGGGAAATGAGCAGTTCTTC,CASSSGHPNTGNEQFF,-,-,TRBJ2-1,TRBV11-3
TGTGCCAGCAGCTTAGGCAACGGTATTCAAGAGACCCAGTACTTC,CASSLGNGIQETQYF,-,-,TRBJ2-5,TRBV13
TGTGCCAGCTCCAGGTCCATGAACACTGAAGCTTTCTTT,CASSRSMNTEAFF,-,-,TRBJ1-1,TRBV6-5
TGTGCCAGCAGCTTAGATAGGGACAGAGGATCTAACACCTTC,CASSLDRDRGSNTF,TRBD1,many,TRBJ1-2,TRBV11-2
TGTGCCAGTAGTATTTCATTAAATCAGCCCCAGCATTTT,CASSISLNQPQHF,-,-,TRBJ1-5,TRBV19
TGCGCCAGCAGCGTTCTAACCGGGACACCGAACACTGAAGCTTTCTTT,CASSVLTGTPNTEAFF,-,once,TRBJ1-1,TRBV5-1
TGTGCCAGCAGCCAAATTGAGTCAGGGACAGCCCTTGAGCAGTTCTTC,CASSQIESGTALEQFF,TRBD1,few,TRBJ2-1,TRBV14
TGTGCCAGCAGCTCTACAGGGGTGGAGGAAAAACTGTTTTTT,CASSSTGVEEKLFF,TRBD1,-,TRBJ1-4,TRBV5-4
TGTGCCAGCTCCCCGGACAGCTCCTATAATTCACCCCTCCACTTT,CASSPDSSYNSPLHF,-,-,TRBJ1-6,TRBV18
TGTGCCAGCAGCTTGGGACAGGGAGACTATGGCTACACCTTC,CASSLGQGDYGYTF,TRBD1,-,TRBJ1-2,TRBV5-5
TGTGCCAGCAGTTTTCAGTATTTTGACTACCTAACCGGGGAGCTGTTTTTT,CASSFQYFDYLTGELFF,-,-,TRBJ2-2,TRBV27
TGTGCCAGCAGCCAGGGGTACGAGCAGTACTTC,CASSQGYEQYF,-,-,TRBJ2-7,TRBV14